The clone carrying this T cell receptor beta chain was seen only a few times. Antigen specificity is unknown. The germline CDR1 and CDR2 sequences are MNHNS and SASEGT. This CDR3 is built from 15 residues. V dropped 3 bases and J dropped 1 base, with 12 bases sitting between them. Analyses pooled second doses at about 4 or about 12 weeks. This specimen belongs to a study of T cell responses to AZD1222 COVID-19 vaccine. Broader study findings: Clonal diversity was possibly underestimated, and white British individuals and females predominated among donors. A rise in Spike-specific TCR breadth and depth followed two AZD1222 doses.

TCRdb keeps only in-frame clones here, not all; method: immunoSEQ multiplex PCR. The sample shows about 140,000 clones, approximately 92% of them seen only once. V is TRBV6-1 and J is TRBJ1-1; maybe TRBD1 (5 bases). This specimen consisted of peripheral blood, obtained 28 days after the second AZD1222 dose. The receptor's source is an adult who received the AZD1222 COVID-19 vaccine. The CDR3: CASSEGEGRNTEAFF. In nucleotides, the CDR3 is TGTGCCAGCAGTGAGGGGGAGGGCCGGAACACTGAAGCTTTCTTT.